These T cell receptor beta chains were read from a single sample in a study of blood T cell repertoires in COVID-19. Some clones are missing from TCRdb's copy, which holds only in-frame ones; the method was immunoSEQ multiplex PCR. The sample includes about 280,000 clones, around 90% seen only once; the top ten take more than 7.5%. What was sequenced was peripheral blood. These receptors all come from a man between 18 and 29 years old with active or convalescent COVID-19. CDR3s include the opening cysteine and the closing phenylalanine or tryptophan. The D gene is left open where the match is weak. Only some rows state a clone size, as once, few, many or a class for expanded clones.

>-|TRBJ1-4|TRBD1|TRBV19
CASRGQGIGEKLFF
TGTGCCAGTAGAGGACAGGGGATTGGTGAAAAACTGTTTTTT
>-|TRBJ1-1|-|TRBV12-3/TRBV12-4
CASSFLGGAFF
TGTGCCAGCAGTTTTCTCGGAGGGGCTTTCTTT
>-|TRBJ1-1|TRBD1|TRBV27
CASSPLRDRGEAFF
TGTGCCAGCAGTCCCCTCCGAGACAGGGGTGAAGCTTTCTTT
>-|TRBJ2-3|TRBD2|TRBV10-1
CASSASRGGTDTQYF
TGCGCCAGCAGTGCGTCCCGGGGGGGCACAGATACGCAGTATTTT
>-|TRBJ2-2|-|TRBV7-9
CASSIVQGTGELFF
TGTGCCAGCAGCATCGTACAGGGCACCGGGGAGCTGTTTTTT
>-|TRBJ2-6|-|TRBV6-2/TRBV6-3
CASSYSAGSGANVLTF
TGTGCCAGCAGTTACTCTGCGGGCTCTGGGGCCAACGTCCTGACTTTC
>-|TRBJ1-3|-|TRBV29-1
CSVHRDSGNTIYF
TGCAGCGTCCACCGGGACTCTGGAAACACCATATATTTT
>-|TRBJ2-5|-|TRBV7-3
CASSFHGGGQETQYF
TGTGCCAGCAGCTTTCATGGAGGAGGCCAAGAGACCCAGTACTTC
>-|TRBJ2-7|TRBD1|TRBV4-1
CASSSPSGTGRSEQYF
TGCGCCAGCAGCTCACCATCCGGGACAGGGCGCTCCGAGCAGTACTTC
>once|TRBJ2-7|-|TRBV9
CASSVSGGISYEQYF
TGTGCCAGCAGCGTATCTGGCGGGATCTCCTACGAGCAGTACTTC
>once|TRBJ1-5|-|TRBV19
CASSTPTGLSNQPQHF
TGTGCCAGTAGTACTCCGACAGGACTTAGCAATCAGCCCCAGCATTTT
>-|TRBJ1-6|-|TRBV9
CASSGGLYNSPLHF
TGTGCCAGCAGCGGGGGACTTTATAATTCACCCCTCCACTTT
>once|TRBJ1-5|TRBD1|TRBV7-2
CASSEQGQPQHF
TGTGCCAGCAGCGAACAGGGGCAGCCCCAGCATTTT
>-|TRBJ1-6|-|TRBV3-1/TRBV3-2
CASSPTDPRNSPLHF
TGTGCCAGCAGCCCCACTGATCCCCGTAATTCACCCCTCCACTTT
>-|TRBJ2-7|TRBD1|TRBV3-1/TRBV3-2
CASSHSQGAPYEQYF
TGTGCCAGCAGCCACTCACAGGGGGCGCCCTACGAGCAGTACTTC
>-|TRBJ2-5|TRBD1|TRBV11-2
CASSLWDSGQETQYF
TGTGCCAGCAGCTTATGGGACAGTGGACAAGAGACCCAGTACTTC
>-|TRBJ1-1|TRBD1|TRBV5-5
CASSLLSQGASIAEAFF
TGTGCCAGCAGCTTGTTGAGTCAGGGGGCGTCAATAGCTGAAGCTTTCTTT
>-|TRBJ1-2|-|TRBV27
CASSLSGSTRNYGYTF
TGTGCCAGCTCCCTCTCTGGTAGCACGAGGAACTATGGCTACACCTTC
>-|TRBJ2-1|-|TRBV4-3
CASSQATYNEQFF
TGCGCCAGCAGCCAAGCTACGTACAATGAGCAGTTCTTC
>few|TRBJ2-7|TRBD2|TRBV11-2
CASSLDGTSGATYEQYF
TGTGCCAGCAGCTTAGATGGGACTAGCGGGGCAACCTACGAGCAGTACTTC
>few|TRBJ1-4|TRBD1|TRBV4-1
CASSLSGTGTEKLFF
TGCGCCAGCAGCCTATCCGGGACAGGGACGGAAAAACTGTTTTTT
>-|TRBJ2-3|TRBD2|TRBV5-1
CASSLDTSGSTSTDTQYF
TGCGCCAGCAGCTTGGATACTAGCGGGTCCACTAGCACAGATACGCAGTATTTT
>-|TRBJ1-2|TRBD1|TRBV18
CASSPPPTGDGYTF
TGTGCCAGCTCACCACCCCCAACAGGGGATGGCTACACCTTC
>-|TRBJ1-1|-|TRBV10-3
CAIKGQGSGGTEAFF
TGTGCCATCAAAGGGCAGGGCAGCGGGGGTACTGAAGCTTTCTTT
>-|TRBJ2-2|-|TRBV6-6
CASSWGASGNTGELFF
TGTGCCAGCAGTTGGGGGGCTAGCGGGAACACCGGGGAGCTGTTTTTT
>-|TRBJ2-7|-|TRBV29-1
CSVRDIDSYEQYF
TGCAGCGTCCGGGACATCGACTCCTACGAGCAGTACTTC
>-|TRBJ2-1|-|TRBV29-1
CSVDRSSGYNEQFF
TGCAGCGTTGACAGGTCCAGTGGCTACAATGAGCAGTTCTTC
>-|TRBJ2-5|-|TRBV7-2
CASSSYQETQYF
TGTGCCAGCAGCTCGTACCAAGAGACCCAGTACTTC
>-|TRBJ2-3|-|TRBV19
CASTQQGADTQYF
TGTGCCAGTACCCAACAGGGCGCAGATACGCAGTATTTT
>few|TRBJ2-5|TRBD2|TRBV6-4
CASSDGLAGTQETQYF
TGTGCCAGCAGTGACGGGCTAGCGGGGACGCAAGAGACCCAGTACTTC
>-|TRBJ1-1|TRBD1|TRBV11-2
CASSPPGQPTEAFF
TGTGCCAGCAGCCCTCCGGGACAGCCCACTGAAGCTTTCTTT
>once|TRBJ2-3|-|TRBV10-1
CASSDKGLGSTDTQYF
TGCGCCAGCAGTGATAAGGGACTGGGAAGCACAGATACGCAGTATTTT
>-|TRBJ1-3|-|TRBV9
CASSVGASGNTIYF
TGTGCCAGCAGCGTGGGGGCCTCTGGAAACACCATATATTTT
>-|TRBJ1-2|-|TRBV5-1
CASSLGRVANYGYTF
TGCGCCAGCAGCTTGGGGCGGGTGGCTAACTATGGCTACACCTTC
>-|TRBJ2-1|TRBD2|TRBV7-2
CASSWGLAGEQFF
TGTGCCAGCAGCTGGGGACTAGCGGGTGAGCAGTTCTTC
>-|TRBJ2-5|-|TRBV7-2
CASSLAGGGETQYF
TGTGCCAGCAGCTTAGCGGGAGGGGGGGAGACCCAGTACTTC
>-|TRBJ2-2|-|TRBV4-2
CASSQMWGGAGELFF
TGTGCCAGCAGCCAGATGTGGGGAGGCGCCGGGGAGCTGTTTTTT
>-|TRBJ1-5|TRBD1|TRBV2
CASSAGTAYSNQPQHF
TGTGCCAGCAGTGCGGGGACAGCTTATAGCAATCAGCCCCAGCATTTT
>-|TRBJ2-2|TRBD2|TRBV13
CASSPGTSGFRELFF
TGTGCCAGCAGCCCCGGGACTAGCGGGTTCCGGGAGCTGTTTTTT
>-|TRBJ1-4|-|TRBV4-3
CASSQDRQANEKLFF
TGCGCCAGCAGCCAAGATCGGCAGGCCAATGAAAAACTGTTTTTT
>-|TRBJ1-2|-|TRBV11-2
CASSSPRSSLRGYTF
TGTGCCAGCAGCTCCCCGAGGTCTTCCCTCCGGGGCTACACCTTC
>-|TRBJ2-7|TRBD2|TRBV25-1
CASSQPGGIGEQYF
TGTGCCAGCAGTCAGCCGGGAGGAATCGGAGAGCAGTACTTC
>-|TRBJ1-2|TRBD1|TRBV5-4
CASTAGQGDYGYTF
TGTGCCAGCACGGCGGGACAGGGGGACTATGGCTACACCTTC
>-|TRBJ1-1|TRBD1|TRBV6-5
CASRGGQGETEAFF
TGTGCCAGCAGGGGGGGACAGGGGGAGACTGAAGCTTTCTTT
>once|TRBJ1-2|TRBD1|TRBV6-5
CASGSGQGAGYGYTF
TGTGCCAGCGGTTCGGGACAGGGGGCCGGCTATGGCTACACCTTC
>-|TRBJ2-3|-|TRBV7-2
CASSSADTQYF
TGTGCCAGCAGCTCGGCAGATACGCAGTATTTT
>few|TRBJ2-1|-|TRBV5-5
CASSQPRRQGQFF
TGTGCCAGCAGCCAACCCCGTCGGCAGGGGCAGTTCTTC
>-|TRBJ1-1|TRBD1|TRBV20-1
CSASSDRGTEAFF
TGCAGTGCTAGTTCGGACAGGGGGACTGAAGCTTTCTTT
>-|TRBJ1-2|TRBD1|TRBV9
CASSVRDRAYGYTF
TGTGCCAGCAGCGTCCGGGACAGGGCCTATGGCTACACCTTC
>-|TRBJ1-6|-|TRBV27
CASSLANSPLHF
TGTGCCAGCAGTTTGGCCAATTCACCCCTCCACTTT
>-|TRBJ1-2|-|TRBV11-2
CASSSPSGYTF
TGTGCCAGCAGCTCCCCATCCGGCTACACCTTC
>-|TRBJ2-7|-|TRBV4-3
CASSQDSLFSGLYEQYF
TGCGCCAGCAGCCAAGATTCTTTATTCTCTGGGCTTTACGAGCAGTACTTC
>once|TRBJ1-3|-|TRBV6-1
CASSEQAGNTIYF
TGTGCCAGCAGTGAACAGGCGGGAAACACCATATATTTT
>-|TRBJ1-5|-|TRBV29-1
CSASTGPNQPQHF
TGCAGCGCATCCACAGGGCCTAATCAGCCCCAGCATTTT